This record concerns one T cell receptor (beta chain) sequence. As yet, its antigen is unknown. CD45RO-negative cells were positively selected for CCR7, leaving out terminally differentiated effector memory CD45RA+ cells. Clones were read by immunoSEQ multiplex PCR, and TCRdb kept only the in-frame ones, dropping some. The sample holds more than 2 million clones, roughly 95% seen once. Germline V gene lookup returns CDR1 MNHEY and CDR2 SMNVEV (reference sequence). This CDR3 has 13 amino acids. V was pared by 3 bases and J by 8 bases, with 13 bases between. The data derive from a study of shared clonotypes between healthy human individuals. Points from the study as a whole: Non-shared clonotypes displayed generation probabilities falling below those of clonotypes present in all four donors. Across a handful of donors, naive CD4 shared 5% to 6%, naive CD8 around 4%, memory CD4 2% to 2.5%, memory CD8 0.35% to 0.5%.

The J gene is TRBJ1-1, the V gene TRBV27; no firm D call. Sequenced: naive CD8+ T cells from PBMCs. The origin of this receptor is a man younger than 35 in good health. Some clones in this sample may be carry-over from other donors' samples. For the CDR3, the DNA is TGTGCCAGCAGTTTCGCGTCCAGGAGCGAAGCTTTCTTT. It yields the protein CASSFASRSEAFF.